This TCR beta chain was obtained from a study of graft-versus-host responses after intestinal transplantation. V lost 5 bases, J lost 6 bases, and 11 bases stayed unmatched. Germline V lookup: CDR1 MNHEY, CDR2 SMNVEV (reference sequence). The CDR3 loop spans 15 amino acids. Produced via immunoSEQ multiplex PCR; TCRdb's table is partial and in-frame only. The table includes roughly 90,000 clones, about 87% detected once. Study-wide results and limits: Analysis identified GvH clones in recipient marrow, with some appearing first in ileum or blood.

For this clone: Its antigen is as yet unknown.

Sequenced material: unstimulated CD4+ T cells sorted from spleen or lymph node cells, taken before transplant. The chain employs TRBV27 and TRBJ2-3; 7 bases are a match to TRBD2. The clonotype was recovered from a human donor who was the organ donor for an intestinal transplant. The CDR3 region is CASSPLVPAGDTQYF. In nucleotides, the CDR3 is TGTGCCAGCAGTCCTTTGGTGCCAGCGGGGGATACGCAGTATTTT.